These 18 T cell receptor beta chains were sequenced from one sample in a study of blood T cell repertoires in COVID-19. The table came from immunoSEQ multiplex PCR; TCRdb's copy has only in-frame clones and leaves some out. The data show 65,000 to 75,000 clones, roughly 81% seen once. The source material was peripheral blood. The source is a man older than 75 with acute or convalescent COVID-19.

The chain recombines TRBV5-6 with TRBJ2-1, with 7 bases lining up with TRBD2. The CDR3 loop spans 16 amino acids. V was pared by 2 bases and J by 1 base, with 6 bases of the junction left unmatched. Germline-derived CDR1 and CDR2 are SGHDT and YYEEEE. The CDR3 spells CASSFTAGGSYNEQFF. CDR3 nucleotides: TGTGCCAGCAGCTTCACCGCCGGGGGGTCCTACAATGAGCAGTTCTTC. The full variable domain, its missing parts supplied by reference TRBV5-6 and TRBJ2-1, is DAGVTQSPTHLIKTRGQQVTLRCSPKSGHDTVSWYQQALGQGPQFIFQYYEEEERQRGNFPDRFSGHQFPNYSSELNVNALLLGDSALYLCASSFTAGGSYNEQFFGPGTRLTVL.

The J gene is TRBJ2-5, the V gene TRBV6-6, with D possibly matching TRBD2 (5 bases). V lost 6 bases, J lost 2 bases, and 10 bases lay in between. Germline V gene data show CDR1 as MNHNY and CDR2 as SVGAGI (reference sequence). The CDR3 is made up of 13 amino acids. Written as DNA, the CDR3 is TGTGCCAGCAGGGCCCGGGGACAAGAGACCCAGTACTTC. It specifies CASRARGQETQYF.

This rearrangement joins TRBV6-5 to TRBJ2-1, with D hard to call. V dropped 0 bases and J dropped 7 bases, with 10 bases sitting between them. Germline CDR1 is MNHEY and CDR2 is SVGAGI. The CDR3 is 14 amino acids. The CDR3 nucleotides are TGTGCCAGCAGTTACTCGGCAGGTATGAATGAGCAGTTCTTC. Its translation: CASSYSAGMNEQFF.

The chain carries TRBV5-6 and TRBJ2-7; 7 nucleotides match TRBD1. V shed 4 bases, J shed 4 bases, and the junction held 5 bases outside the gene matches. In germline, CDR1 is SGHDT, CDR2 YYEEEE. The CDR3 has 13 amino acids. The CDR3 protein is CASSHPRGYEQYF. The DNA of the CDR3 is TGTGCCAGCAGCCATCCCAGGGGGTACGAGCAGTACTTC.

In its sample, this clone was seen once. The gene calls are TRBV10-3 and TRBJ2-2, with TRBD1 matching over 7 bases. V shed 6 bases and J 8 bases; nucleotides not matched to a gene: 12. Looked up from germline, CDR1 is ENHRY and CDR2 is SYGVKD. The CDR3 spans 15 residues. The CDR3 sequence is CAISAPGQSGGELFF. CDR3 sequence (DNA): TGTGCCATCAGCGCTCCGGGACAGTCCGGTGGGGAGCTGTTTTTT.

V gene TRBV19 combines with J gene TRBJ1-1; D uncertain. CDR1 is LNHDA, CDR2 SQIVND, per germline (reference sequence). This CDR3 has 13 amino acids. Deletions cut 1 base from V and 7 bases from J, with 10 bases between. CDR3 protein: CASSIGPGFEAFF. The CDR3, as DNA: TGTGCCAGTAGTATAGGACCGGGATTTGAAGCTTTCTTT.

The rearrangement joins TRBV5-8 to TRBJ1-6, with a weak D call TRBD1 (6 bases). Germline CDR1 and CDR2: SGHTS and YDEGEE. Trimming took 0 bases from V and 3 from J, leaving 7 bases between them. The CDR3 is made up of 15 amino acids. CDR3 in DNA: TGTGCCAGCAGCTTGGTGGACAGCTATAATTCACCCCTCCACTTT. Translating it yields CASSLVDSYNSPLHF.

The CDR3 coding sequence is TGTGCCAGCAGTTACCGACGTCAGGGTAATGAAAAACTGTTTTTT. Translation: CASSYRRQGNEKLFF. The chain carries TRBV6-2 or TRBV6-3 and TRBJ1-4; D perhaps matches TRBD1 (5 bases). V was shortened by 2 bases and J by 4 bases, with 11 bases between the two germline ends. The CDR3 extends over 15 amino acids. CDR1 and CDR2 (germline): MNHEY, SVGEGT.

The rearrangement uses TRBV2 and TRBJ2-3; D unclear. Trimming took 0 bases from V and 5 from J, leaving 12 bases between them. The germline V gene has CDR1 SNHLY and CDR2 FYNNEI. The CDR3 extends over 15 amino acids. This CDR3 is CASSEAERRVDTQYF. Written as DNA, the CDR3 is TGTGCCAGCAGTGAAGCTGAACGTCGGGTAGATACGCAGTATTTT.

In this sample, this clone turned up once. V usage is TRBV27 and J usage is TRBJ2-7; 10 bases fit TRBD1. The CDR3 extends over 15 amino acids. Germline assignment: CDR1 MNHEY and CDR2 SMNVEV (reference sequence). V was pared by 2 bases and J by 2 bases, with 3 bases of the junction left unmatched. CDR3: CASSLRGQGTYEQYF. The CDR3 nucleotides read TGTGCCAGCAGTTTACGGGGACAGGGGACCTACGAGCAGTACTTC.

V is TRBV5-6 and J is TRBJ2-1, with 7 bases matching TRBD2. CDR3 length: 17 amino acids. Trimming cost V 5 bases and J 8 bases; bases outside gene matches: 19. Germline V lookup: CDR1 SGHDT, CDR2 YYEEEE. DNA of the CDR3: TGTGCCAGCAGTTTTGAGGGACTTGTGGGAGGGAGAGATGAGCAGTTCTTC. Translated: CASSFEGLVGGRDEQFF.

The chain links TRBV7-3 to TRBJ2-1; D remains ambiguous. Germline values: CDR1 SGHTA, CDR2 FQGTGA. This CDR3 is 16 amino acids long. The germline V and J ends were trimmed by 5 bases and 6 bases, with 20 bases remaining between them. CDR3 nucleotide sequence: TGTGCCAGCAGCCCCTCCCGACGGGTTTTTACCAATGAGCAGTTCTTC. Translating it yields CASSPSRRVFTNEQFF. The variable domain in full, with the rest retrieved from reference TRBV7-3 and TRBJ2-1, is GAGVSQTPSNKVTEKGKYVELRCDPISGHTALYWYRQSLGQGPEFLIYFQGTGAADDSGLPNDRFFAVRPEGSVSTLKIQRTERGDSAVYLCASSPSRRVFTNEQFFGPGTRLTVL.

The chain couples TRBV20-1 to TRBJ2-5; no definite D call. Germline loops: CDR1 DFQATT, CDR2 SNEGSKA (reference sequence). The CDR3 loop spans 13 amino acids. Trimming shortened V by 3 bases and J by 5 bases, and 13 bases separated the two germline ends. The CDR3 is CSASVVVEETQYF. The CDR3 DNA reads TGCAGTGCTAGTGTGGTGGTAGAGGAGACCCAGTACTTC.

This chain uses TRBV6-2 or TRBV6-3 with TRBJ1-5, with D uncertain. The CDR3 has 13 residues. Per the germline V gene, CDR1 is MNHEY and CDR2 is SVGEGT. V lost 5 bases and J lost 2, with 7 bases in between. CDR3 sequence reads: CASSRDRNQPQHF. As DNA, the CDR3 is TGTGCCAGCAGTCGGGATCGCAATCAGCCCCAGCATTTT.

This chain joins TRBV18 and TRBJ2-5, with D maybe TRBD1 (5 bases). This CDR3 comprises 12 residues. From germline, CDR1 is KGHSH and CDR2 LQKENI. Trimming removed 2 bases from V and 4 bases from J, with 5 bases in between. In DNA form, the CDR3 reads TGTGCCAGCTCACCAGACAGAGAGACCCAGTACTTC. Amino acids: CASSPDRETQYF.

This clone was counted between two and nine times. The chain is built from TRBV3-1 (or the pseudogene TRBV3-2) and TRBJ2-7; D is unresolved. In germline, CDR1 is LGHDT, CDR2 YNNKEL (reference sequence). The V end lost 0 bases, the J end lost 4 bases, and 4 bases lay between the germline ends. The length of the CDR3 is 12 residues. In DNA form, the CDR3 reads TGTGCCAGCAGCCAAGAGTTATACGAGCAGTACTTC. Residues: CASSQELYEQYF.

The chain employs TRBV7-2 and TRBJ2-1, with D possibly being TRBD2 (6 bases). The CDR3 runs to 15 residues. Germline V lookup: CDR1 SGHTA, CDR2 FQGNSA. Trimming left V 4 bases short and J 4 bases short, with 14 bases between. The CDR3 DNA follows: TGTGCCAGCAGCTCGGGACTCACCGGGTACAATGAGCAGTTCTTC. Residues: CASSSGLTGYNEQFF.

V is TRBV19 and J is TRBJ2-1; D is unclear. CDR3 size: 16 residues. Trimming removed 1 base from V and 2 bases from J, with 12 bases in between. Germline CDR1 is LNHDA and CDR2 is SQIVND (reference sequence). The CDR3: CASSIGLSRTYNEQFF. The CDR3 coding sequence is TGTGCCAGTAGTATAGGTTTATCGCGGACCTACAATGAGCAGTTCTTC. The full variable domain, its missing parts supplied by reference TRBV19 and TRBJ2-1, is DGGITQSPKYLFRKEGQNVTLSCEQNLNHDAMYWYRQDPGQGLRLIYYSQIVNDFQKGDIAEGYSVSREKKESFPLTVTSAQKNPTAFYLCASSIGLSRTYNEQFFGPGTRLTVL.